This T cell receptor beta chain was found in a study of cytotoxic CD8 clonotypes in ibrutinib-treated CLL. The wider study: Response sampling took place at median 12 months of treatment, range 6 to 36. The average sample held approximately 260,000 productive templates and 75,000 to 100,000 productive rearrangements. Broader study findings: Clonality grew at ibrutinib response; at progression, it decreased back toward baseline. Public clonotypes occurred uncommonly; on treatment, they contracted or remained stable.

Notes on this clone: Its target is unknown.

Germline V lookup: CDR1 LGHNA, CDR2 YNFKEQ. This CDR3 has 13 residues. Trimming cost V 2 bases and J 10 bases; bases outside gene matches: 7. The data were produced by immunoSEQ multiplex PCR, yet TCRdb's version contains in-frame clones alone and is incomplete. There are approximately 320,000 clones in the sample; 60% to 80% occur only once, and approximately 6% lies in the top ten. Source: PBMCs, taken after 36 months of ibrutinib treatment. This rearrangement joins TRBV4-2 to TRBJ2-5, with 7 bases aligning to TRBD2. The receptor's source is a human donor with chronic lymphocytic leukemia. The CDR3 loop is CASSQSRGVFQYF. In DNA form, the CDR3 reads TGTGCCAGCAGCCAATCTCGGGGGGTCTTCCAGTACTTC.